This T cell receptor beta chain was profiled in a study of regulatory T cells in long-lasting Graves disease. Study findings and constraints: Those with persistent disease had in common more public clonotypes (about 3,000) than new patients (approximately 990).

The sample holds many counts of this clonotype. The antigen remains unidentified. The sample's time point: newly diagnosed GD, antithyroid drugs for less than 3 months. RNA isolated from PBMCs was used to make the TCR library. Into tubes containing EDTA, nine milliliters of peripheral blood were drawn. Trimming shortened V by 0 bases and J by 5 bases, and 13 bases separated the two germline ends. The CDR3 extends over 14 amino acids. Germline V lookup: CDR1 DFQATT, CDR2 SNEGSKA (reference sequence). Through Arm-PCR of CDR3 regions and iRepertoire HTBI primers, TCR beta libraries were built. TCRdb recomputed calls from the multiplex PCR reads with MiXCR, one row per CDR3 protein. The profile shows a few hundred thousand distinct CDR3 sequences, 18% of them singletons. The same data also went into a second study, on T cells in Graves' hyperthyroidism and ophthalmopathy. From that paper: TCR CDR3 underwent first-round RT-PCR with the HTBI primer set. Patients with ophthalmopathy were separated from those with stable hyperthyroidism by a 13 V-J model.

The chain uses TRBV20-1 and TRBJ2-5; possibly TRBD1 for D (5 bases). The sequence was obtained from a woman aged 25 to 39 with Graves disease. The sequences come from peripheral blood mononuclear cells (PBMCs), collected at new diagnosis, from a patient treated with antithyroid drugs. CDR3 DNA sequence: TGCAGTGCTAGAGATTTACGACAGAGGGAGACCCAGTACTTC. Its protein product is CSARDLRQRETQYF.